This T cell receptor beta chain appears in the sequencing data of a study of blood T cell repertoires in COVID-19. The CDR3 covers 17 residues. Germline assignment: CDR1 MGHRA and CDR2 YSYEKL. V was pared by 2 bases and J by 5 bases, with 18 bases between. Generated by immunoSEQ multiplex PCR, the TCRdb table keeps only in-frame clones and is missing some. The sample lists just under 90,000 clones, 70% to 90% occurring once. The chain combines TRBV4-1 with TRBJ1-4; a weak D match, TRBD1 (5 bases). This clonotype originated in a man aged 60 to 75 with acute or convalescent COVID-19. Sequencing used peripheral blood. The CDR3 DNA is TGCGCCAGCAGCCAAACCGGCGGACATCTGAAAAATGAAAAACTGTTTTTT. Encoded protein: CASSQTGGHLKNEKLFF.